This entry lists 20 T cell receptor beta chains sequenced from one sample in a study of Graves' ophthalmopathy and Graves' hyperthyroidism. The sequenced template was RNA, covering the TCR beta CDR3 region. Second-round multiplex PCR came after first-round RT-PCR with HTBI primers. Via MiXCR, TCRdb re-called the multiplex PCR reads, giving one row per CDR3 protein. This table has around 170,000 distinct CDR3 sequences, around two fifths appearing once. Material: peripheral blood. The receptor source for this set is a woman between 40 and 50 years old with Graves' ophthalmopathy.

This clonotype showed up just once. This sequence joins TRBV12-3 or TRBV12-4 and TRBJ1-1; D ambiguous. The V end was cut by 6 bases, the J end by 6 bases, with 17 bases between. There are 14 residues in the CDR3. The CDR3 loop reads CASRPRPGAAEAFF. The CDR3 DNA sequence: TGTGCCAGCAGACCTCGACCGGGAGCGGCTGAAGCTTTCTTT.

The chain uses TRBV7-2 and TRBJ2-2; TRBD2 matches 8 bases. The CDR3 covers 19 residues. The junction had 15 bases not matched to a gene; V was cut back by 0 bases and J by 6 bases. Germline V CDR1 and CDR2: SGHTA, FQGNSA. CDR3 region: CASSLAAFATSVGPGELFF. DNA of the CDR3: TGTGCCAGCAGCTTAGCGGCGTTCGCGACTAGCGTGGGTCCCGGGGAGCTGTTTTTT.

This clonotype occurred many times. The V gene is TRBV5-1, the J gene TRBJ2-7; D is ambiguous. The length of the CDR3 is 13 residues. The germline V gene has CDR1 SGHRS and CDR2 YFSETQ. Trimming stripped 1 base from V and 4 bases from J, with 9 bases between. The CDR3 is CASSLTAIYEQYF. The CDR3 DNA reads as TGCGCCAGCAGCTTGACCGCTATTTACGAGCAGTACTTC.

A single count supports this clonotype. The chain is built from TRBV6-1 and TRBJ1-1, with D unclear. Per the germline V gene, CDR1 is MNHNS and CDR2 is SASEGT. V was pared by 6 bases and J by 0 bases, with 8 bases between. The CDR3 is made up of 13 amino acids. The CDR3 DNA follows: TGTGCCAGCAGGCTCGTCATGAACACTGAAGCTTTCTTT. As protein: CASRLVMNTEAFF.

This clonotype was seen repeatedly, ten times or more. This chain uses TRBV5-5 with TRBJ1-1; D is undetermined. Germline-derived CDR1 and CDR2 are SGHKS and YYEKEE (reference sequence). V lost 0 bases, J lost 2 bases, and 8 bases lay in between. There are 14 residues in the CDR3. CDR3 region: CASSLGLINTEAFF. For the CDR3, the DNA is TGTGCCAGCAGCTTGGGACTCATAAACACTGAAGCTTTCTTT.

This clonotype has at least ten counts. A clone one base away is much larger, so this may be a read error. J is TRBJ2-7 and V is TRBV6-5, with D uncertain. This CDR3 spans 12 amino acids. V lost 2 bases and J 5 bases, leaving 7 bases between the germline ends. Germline CDR1 MNHEY, CDR2 SVGAGI. In DNA, the CDR3 is TGTGCCAGCAGTTACACGGCTGACGAGCAGTACTTC. Its protein product is CASSYTADEQYF.

This sequence joins TRBV10-3 and TRBJ2-7; no reliable D call. CDR3 length: 14 residues. Looked up from germline, CDR1 is ENHRY and CDR2 is SYGVKD. Trimming cost V 4 bases and J 1 base, with 11 bases left between them. The chain's CDR3 is CAISVRKVSYEQYF. The CDR3 DNA follows: TGTGCCATCAGTGTCCGGAAAGTATCCTACGAGCAGTACTTC.

This clonotype was observed many times. The chain employs TRBV6-5 and TRBJ2-7, with 10 bases that match TRBD1. The V gene end was trimmed by 5 bases and the J gene end by 5 bases; junction bases not matched to a gene: 6. Per germline, CDR1 MNHEY and CDR2 SVGAGI. The CDR3 has 14 amino acids. This CDR3 is CASSHRDRGDEQYF. Written as DNA, the CDR3 is TGTGCCAGCAGTCACCGGGACAGGGGCGACGAGCAGTACTTC.

This clonotype came up once. V usage is TRBV12-3 or TRBV12-4 and J usage is TRBJ1-2; TRBD1 matches 7 bases. This CDR3 is built from 16 residues. V was pared by 1 base and J by 3 bases, with 8 bases of the junction left unmatched. The CDR3 region has the DNA TGTGCCAGCAGTTTAGGAAGAGACAGGGCGGACTATGGCTACACCTTC. Its protein is CASSLGRDRADYGYTF.

This clonotype was seen ten or more times. CDR3 residues: CASSSDRGGSPLHF. The CDR3 DNA reads as TGTGCCAGCAGTTCTGACAGGGGCGGTTCACCCCTCCACTTT. This chain connects TRBV12-3 or TRBV12-4 to TRBJ1-6; TRBD1 aligns across 8 bases. V lost 4 bases to trimming and J lost 9 bases; unmatched junction nucleotides: 5. The CDR3 extends over 14 amino acids.

This clonotype was seen repeatedly, ten times or more. The chain joins TRBV28 to TRBJ1-2; no clear D gene. Germline CDR1 is MDHEN and CDR2 is SYDVKM. This CDR3 spans 13 amino acids. Trimming shortened V by 3 bases and J by 4 bases, and 9 bases separated the two germline ends. The CDR3 sequence: CASSFAKSYGYTF. The CDR3 nucleotides read TGTGCCAGCAGTTTTGCAAAAAGCTATGGCTACACCTTC.

CDR3 region: CSANRGWNSPLHF. The CDR3 nucleotides read TGCAGTGCCAACAGGGGATGGAATTCACCCCTCCACTTT. This rearrangement joins TRBV20-1 to TRBJ1-6; 7 bases line up with TRBD1. V was clipped by 6 bases and J by 7 bases; unmatched bases: 6. Germline loops: CDR1 DFQATT, CDR2 SNEGSKA (reference sequence). The CDR3 covers 13 residues.

Many counts were recorded for this clonotype. This sequence joins TRBV20-1 and TRBJ2-5, with 9 bases matching TRBD1. Trimming took 6 bases from V and 2 from J; bases not matched to a gene: 19. The length of the CDR3 is 18 residues. Germline V lookup: CDR1 DFQATT, CDR2 SNEGSKA (reference sequence). In DNA form, the CDR3 reads TGCAGTGCCGAGGCGATCGGTCCGGGGACAGGGAGTCAAGAGACCCAGTACTTC. This translates into CSAEAIGPGTGSQETQYF.

Ten or more counts support this clonotype. This rearrangement joins TRBV12-3 or TRBV12-4 to TRBJ1-1, with D perhaps TRBD1 (6 bases). The V and J ends lost 5 bases and 4 bases respectively, with 14 bases between them. The CDR3 spans 14 residues. The CDR3 bases are TGTGCCAGCAGTGTACAGGGAGGGGGCACTGAAGCTTTCTTT. Its protein product is CASSVQGGGTEAFF.

The rearrangement uses TRBV12-3 or TRBV12-4 and TRBJ2-5; TRBD1 agrees at 10 bases. The CDR3 spans 13 residues. V trimming: 5 bases; J trimming: 7 bases; junction bases outside the gene matches: 4. CDR3 coding DNA: TGTGCCAGCAGTCCCTGGACAGGGGGGACCCAGTACTTC. The encoded protein is CASSPWTGGTQYF.

The chain combines TRBV27 with TRBJ2-7; TRBD2 matches 9 bases. V was clipped by 3 bases and J by 5 bases; unmatched bases: 11. The CDR3 spans 16 residues. The germline CDR1 and CDR2 sequences are MNHEY and SMNVEV (reference sequence). CDR3 protein: CASSLIRAGGPHEQYF. DNA of the CDR3: TGTGCCAGCAGTTTGATAAGGGCGGGAGGGCCCCACGAGCAGTACTTC.

This chain joins TRBV7-8 and TRBJ1-5; maybe TRBD1 (6 bases). The CDR3 loop spans 16 amino acids. The V and J ends lost 4 bases and 4 bases respectively, with 17 bases between them. CDR1 SGHVS and CDR2 FQNEAQ come from the germline V gene. Here the CDR3 DNA reads TGTGCCAGCAGCTCGAGTCGGGACATATTAAATCAGCCCCAGCATTTT. This sequence encodes CASSSSRDILNQPQHF.

This clonotype was seen many times. This chain connects TRBV9 to TRBJ2-5, with 13 positions matching TRBD2. This CDR3 is built from 16 residues. The junction had 7 bases not matched to a gene; V was cut back by 3 bases and J by 5 bases. Germline V gene sequence: CDR1 SGDLS, CDR2 YYNGEE. In DNA form, the CDR3 reads TGTGCCAGCAGCGCTGGACTAGCGGGAGCTCGGGAGACCCAGTACTTC. Its protein is CASSAGLAGARETQYF. The full variable domain, completed using reference TRBV9 and TRBJ2-5, is DSGVTQTPKHLITATGQRVTLRCSPRSGDLSVYWYQQSLDQGLQFLIQYYNGEERAKGNILERFSAQQFPDLHSELNLSSLELGDSALYFCASSAGLAGARETQYFGPGTRLLVL.

This clonotype was observed at least ten times. The V call is TRBV27, the J call TRBJ2-5; a weak D match, TRBD1 (5 bases). Looked up from germline, CDR1 is MNHEY and CDR2 is SMNVEV (reference sequence). This CDR3 has 14 residues. Trimming shortened V by 5 bases and J by 4 bases, and 14 bases separated the two germline ends. CDR3 protein: CASSSRQGVETQYF. For the CDR3, the DNA is TGTGCCAGCAGTAGTCGGCAGGGTGTAGAGACCCAGTACTTC.

This chain uses TRBV7-3 with TRBJ1-1; tentatively, D is TRBD1 (6 bases). The germline V gene encodes CDR1 SGHTA and CDR2 FQGTGA. CDR3 length: 15 amino acids. The V end lost 5 bases, the J end lost 0 bases, and 13 bases lay between the germline ends. CDR3 in DNA: TGTGCCAGCAGCCTCCAGGGGACGGTGAACACTGAAGCTTTCTTT. It is translated as CASSLQGTVNTEAFF. Full variable domain (rest looked up from reference TRBV7-3 and TRBJ1-1): GAGVSQTPSNKVTEKGKYVELRCDPISGHTALYWYRQSLGQGPEFLIYFQGTGAADDSGLPNDRFFAVRPEGSVSTLKIQRTERGDSAVYLCASSLQGTVNTEAFFGQGTRLTVV.